A selection of T cell receptor beta chains follows, all from one sample in a study of shared clonotypes between healthy human individuals. Sequencing used immunoSEQ multiplex PCR; TCRdb keeps in-frame clones, though not all of them. The sample has 740,000 or so clones; around four fifths are singletons. Sequencing used memory CD4+ T cells sorted from blood. The receptors stem from a woman under 40 in good health. CDR3s include the opening cysteine and the closing phenylalanine or tryptophan. The D gene is left open where the match is weak. Size values are once, few and many counts, or a class for expanded clones, and some rows have none.

abundance	j_gene	v_gene	d_gene	CDR3nt	CDR3aa
few	TRBJ2-2	TRBV27	NA	TGTGCCAGCAAGAGTCCAAGGGCGTCCGGGGAGCTGTTTTTT	CASKSPRASGELFF
NA	TRBJ1-2	TRBV19	TRBD1	TGTGCCAGTAGTATTCTCTTGGGACAGGGGTCGCAAGGCTACACCTTC	CASSILLGQGSQGYTF
NA	TRBJ1-1	TRBV7-2	NA	TGTGCCAGCAGCTTAGTTGGCCAGATGAACACTGAAGCTTTCTTT	CASSLVGQMNTEAFF
few	TRBJ2-3	TRBV5-1	NA	TGCGCCAGCAGCTCACCAGCGGACTATAGCACAGATACGCAGTATTTT	CASSSPADYSTDTQYF
NA	TRBJ2-7	TRBV6-5	NA	TGTGCCAGCAGTCCCCGGGTCGGATTCGACGAGCAGTACTTC	CASSPRVGFDEQYF
NA	TRBJ2-7	TRBV5-6	TRBD2	TGTGCCAGCAGCCCCCGGGGGGGACTAGCGGGACAGAATTCCTACGAGCAGTACTTC	CASSPRGGLAGQNSYEQYF
many	TRBJ1-2	TRBV6-5	TRBD1	TGTGCCAGCAGGGGAGGGACAGGGCCTAGAACCTTC	CASRGGTGPRTF
NA	TRBJ1-6	TRBV28	NA	TGTGCCAGCATGATTGGGGGTAATTCACCCCTCCACTTT	CASMIGGNSPLHF
once	TRBJ2-1	TRBV28	TRBD2	TGTGCCAGCAGGCTAAGCGGGAGGGCCTATGAGCAGTTCTTC	CASRLSGRAYEQFF
few	TRBJ2-5	TRBV2	TRBD2	TGTGCCAGCAGCCAGCGGGAGGGCCCAGAGACCCAGTACTTC	CASSQREGPETQYF
once	TRBJ2-7	TRBV5-4	NA	TGTGCCAGCAGCTTGAGGGACTTAGGGTCCTACGAGCAGTACTTC	CASSLRDLGSYEQYF
NA	TRBJ1-6	TRBV28	NA	TGTGCCAGCAGTCCGTTGAGAGGACCCCTCCACTTT	CASSPLRGPLHF
NA	TRBJ2-3	TRBV10-1	NA	TGCGCCAGCAGTGAAGGGACATCCCGTTCGGATACGCAGTATTTT	CASSEGTSRSDTQYF
few	TRBJ2-1	TRBV9	TRBD1	TGTGCCAGCAGCGGGGACAGGGGCCCTTACAATGAGCAGTTCTTC	CASSGDRGPYNEQFF
NA	TRBJ1-2	TRBV6-5	NA	TGTGCCAGCAGTTACTCGACACCCAAGAGCGCCGGCTACACCTTC	CASSYSTPKSAGYTF
NA	TRBJ2-3	TRBV27	NA	TGTGCCAGCAGTTTAGCCGGGGATGATACGCAGTATTTT	CASSLAGDDTQYF
few	TRBJ2-7	TRBV18	NA	TGTGCCAGCTCAGTCGACTCGGGGTACGAGCAGTACTTC	CASSVDSGYEQYF
once	TRBJ2-7	TRBV11-2	TRBD1	TGTGCCAGCATCACCTCGGGACAGGGGGCTTACGAGCAGTACTTC	CASITSGQGAYEQYF
NA	TRBJ1-1	TRBV7-2	TRBD1	TGTGCCAGCAGCTTAGATCCAGGGGGACCAAACACTGAAGCTTTCTTT	CASSLDPGGPNTEAFF
NA	TRBJ1-5	TRBV19	NA	TGTGCCAGTCTAGGGGTAAGGGCCCAGCCCCAGCATTTT	CASLGVRAQPQHF
NA	TRBJ2-2	TRBV2	NA	TGTGCCAGCAGTGTACGGACGGGGAACACCGGGGAGCTGTTTTTT	CASSVRTGNTGELFF
few	TRBJ2-1	TRBV11-2	TRBD1	TGTGCCAGCACCCCAGGACAGGGCTACAATGAGCAGTTCTTC	CASTPGQGYNEQFF
NA	TRBJ2-3	TRBV7-3	NA	TGTGCCAGCAGCGTTTCAGTGGGCGGCGGCACAGATACGCAGTATTTT	CASSVSVGGGTDTQYF
NA	TRBJ1-4	TRBV6-1	NA	TGTGCCAGCAGTGAGGGAATAGGGTCTAATGAAAAACTGTTTTTT	CASSEGIGSNEKLFF
NA	TRBJ2-3	TRBV28	NA	TGTGCCACCAAGTATGAGGATACGCAGTATTTT	CATKYEDTQYF
once	TRBJ1-2	TRBV28	TRBD1	TGTGCCAGCAGTTTATCGCAGGGGGCAGGTGGCTACACCTTC	CASSLSQGAGGYTF
NA	TRBJ1-2	TRBV6-4	NA	TGTGCCAGCAGTGATGGACAGAGCAGCTATGGCTACACCTTC	CASSDGQSSYGYTF
many	TRBJ1-5	TRBV6-5	NA	TGTGCCAGCAGTTACTCTGCGGGGGGACAGCCCCAGCATTTT	CASSYSAGGQPQHF
NA	TRBJ2-3	TRBV2	TRBD2	TGTGCCAGCAGCGTACTAGCGGGAGGAGGGGATACGCAGTATTTT	CASSVLAGGGDTQYF
NA	TRBJ2-7	TRBV2	NA	TGTGCCAGCAGGGGGACATCCAGCTCCTACGAGCAGTACTTC	CASRGTSSSYEQYF
NA	TRBJ2-2	TRBV27	NA	TGTGCCAGCAGAAGCCAGGGGTCCGGGGAGCTGTTTTTT	CASRSQGSGELFF
NA	TRBJ2-2	TRBV2	TRBD2	TGTGCCAGCCGCCCTATACTAGCGGGAGGGCGGGAGCTGTTTTTT	CASRPILAGGRELFF
many	TRBJ1-2	TRBV19	TRBD1	TGTGCCAGTAGGGGACAGCCGGTCAATGGCTACACCTTC	CASRGQPVNGYTF
NA	TRBJ2-7	TRBV18	NA	TGTGCCAGCTCACCCTTATCTGGGGCCCACTACGAGCAGTACTTC	CASSPLSGAHYEQYF
few	TRBJ2-1	TRBV5-1	TRBD2	TGCGCCAGCAGCTTGGGGACTAGCGGGAATGAGCAGTTCTTC	CASSLGTSGNEQFF
once	TRBJ2-7	TRBV18	NA	TGTGCCAGCTCACCCTCACGAGGCGAGCAGTACTTC	CASSPSRGEQYF
NA	TRBJ2-2	TRBV6-6	NA	TGTGCCAGCAGTTACCCAGGGTTAGCCGGGGAGCTGTTTTTT	CASSYPGLAGELFF
NA	TRBJ2-2	TRBV19	NA	TGTGCCAGTAGTATACCCAGGGAGGACGGGGAGCTGTTTTTT	CASSIPREDGELFF
NA	TRBJ1-5	TRBV28	TRBD1	TGTGCCAGCAGGACGACAGGGGTTCAGCCCCAGCATTTT	CASRTTGVQPQHF
NA	TRBJ2-7	TRBV28	NA	TGTGCCAGCGGCAGGACCGACCCCTACGAGCAGTACTTC	CASGRTDPYEQYF
NA	TRBJ2-7	TRBV25-1	NA	TGTGCCAGCACCGACGGGGATACCTACGAGCAGTACTTC	CASTDGDTYEQYF
once	TRBJ1-5	TRBV27	NA	TGTGCCAGCAGTTTGGGCGGGAGTGGAAATCAGCCCCAGCATTTT	CASSLGGSGNQPQHF
NA	TRBJ1-2	TRBV19	NA	TGTGCCAGTAGTTCCTGGGCCTCGAAAAGCGGTGGCTACACCTTC	CASSSWASKSGGYTF
NA	TRBJ2-7	TRBV4-2	TRBD2	TGTGCCAGCAGCCAAGTGGGACTAGCGGCCTACGAGCAGTACTTC	CASSQVGLAAYEQYF
once	TRBJ2-3	TRBV11-2	NA	TGTGCCAGCAGCTTAGTCGCGCTGGGGATGAATACGCAGTATTTT	CASSLVALGMNTQYF
NA	TRBJ2-4	TRBV7-2	TRBD2	TGTGCCAGCAGCTTAGAACTAGCGGGGGTTCAGTACTTC	CASSLELAGVQYF
NA	TRBJ2-5	TRBV5-1	NA	TGCGCCAGCAGCTTGGATCACGGGGAGACCCAGTACTTC	CASSLDHGETQYF
NA	TRBJ2-1	TRBV9	NA	TGTGCCAGCAGCGTAGATTTTTGGCGGGACGAGCAGTTCTTC	CASSVDFWRDEQFF
once	TRBJ1-2	TRBV19	NA	TGTGCCAGTAGTATCATTCTCGATAGTTGGACACCTCTAAGCTACACCTTC	CASSIILDSWTPLSYTF